This T cell receptor (beta chain) was identified during a study of beta chain features in type 1 diabetes. For the study at large: The samples had about 110,000,000 sorted cells examined in all.

From germline, CDR1 is SGDLS and CDR2 YYNGEE. CDR3 length: 15 amino acids. With 0 bases removed from V and 5 bases from J, the gap between germline ends came to 11 bases. Every isolated RNA sample was fully reverse transcribed, so sequencing captured expressed TCRB transcripts. Method: immunoSEQ multiplex PCR; TCRdb's copy keeps in-frame clones and lacks some. The sample includes around 40,000 clones, around 71% seen only once; the top ten take less than 2.5%. Study-wide points: The naive, central memory and Treg TCRB repertoires showed an apparent similarity that was greater among patients than among healthy donors. Moderate yet significant TCRB CDR3 shortening was seen in Type 1 diabetes patients in all four CD4+ subsets.

With respect to this clone: Its antigen is undetermined. Different DNA sequences within this sample yield the same CDR3.

This chain uses TRBV9 with TRBJ2-2; D is undetermined. Sequences were obtained from Tregs from blood. The TCR comes from a woman younger than 35 with type 1 diabetes. The CDR3 DNA reads as TGTGCCAGCAGCGTAGCTGGGCAGCCAACCGGGGAGCTGTTTTTT. Translated, it gives CASSVAGQPTGELFF.